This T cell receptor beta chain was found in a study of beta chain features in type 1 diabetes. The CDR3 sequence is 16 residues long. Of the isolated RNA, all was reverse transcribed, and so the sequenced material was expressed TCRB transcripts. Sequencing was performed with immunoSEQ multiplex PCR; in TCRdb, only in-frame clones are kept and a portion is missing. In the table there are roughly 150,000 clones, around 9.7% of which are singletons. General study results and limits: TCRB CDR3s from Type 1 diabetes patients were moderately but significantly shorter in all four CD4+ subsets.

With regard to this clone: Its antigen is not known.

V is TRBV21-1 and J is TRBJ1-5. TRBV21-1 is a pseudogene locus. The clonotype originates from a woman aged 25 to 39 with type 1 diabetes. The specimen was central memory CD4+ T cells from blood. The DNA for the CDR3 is TGTGCCAGCAGCAAAGGTGGCGGCTATAGCAATCAGCCCCAGCATTTT. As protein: CASSKGGGYSNQPQHF.